The 11 T cell receptor beta chains in this list originate from one sample, sequenced in a study of T cell repertoires in cytomegalovirus infection. These receptors' targets are unknown. TCRdb re-derived calls from the reads in MiXCR, one entry per CDR3 protein. The sample contains about 890,000 distinct CDR3 sequences, more than 25% of which appear only once. The sequencing used cultured CD8+ T cells from PBMCs, collected from culture after CMV antigen stimulation. The receptor set was obtained from a human donor in good health (CMV status not recorded). Some clones in this sample may be carry-over from other donors' samples.

This clonotype was seen only a few times. The chain employs TRBV19 and TRBJ2-1, with 10 bases aligning to TRBD2. The CDR3 has 16 amino acids. The V gene end was trimmed by 5 bases and the J gene end by 1 base; junction bases not matched to a gene: 5. Germline values: CDR1 LNHDA, CDR2 SQIVND (reference sequence). The CDR3 coding sequence is TGTGCCAGTAGTTCCCAAGCGGGGGGGTCCTACAATGAGCAGTTCTTC. Its translation is CASSSQAGGSYNEQFF.

This clonotype came up a few times. This rearrangement joins TRBV2 to TRBJ1-1; D unclear. With 8 bases removed from V and 1 base from J, the gap between germline ends came to 11 bases. Per germline, CDR1 SNHLY and CDR2 FYNNEI. The length of the CDR3 is 13 residues. For the CDR3, the DNA is TGTGCCAGCCCCCGGACGGGGAACACTGAAGCTTTCTTT. Translating it yields CASPRTGNTEAFF. The full variable domain, in which reference TRBV2 and TRBJ1-1 provide the parts outside the CDR3, is EPEVTQTPSHQVTQMGQEVILRCVPISNHLYFYWYRQILGQKVEFLVSFYNNEISEKSEIFDDQFSVERPDGSNFTLKIRSTKLEDSAMYFCASPRTGNTEAFFGQGTRLTVV.

The CDR3 is CASSYSDRIIDTQYF. The CDR3 nucleotides are TGTGCCAGCAGTTACTCGGACCGGATAATAGATACGCAGTATTTT. The chain has TRBV6-5 and TRBJ2-3; D not certain. V was clipped by 0 bases and J by 5 bases, with 12 bases between them. This CDR3 region has 15 residues. Germline CDR1 MNHEY, CDR2 SVGAGI.

In this sample, this clonotype turned up a few times. The gene calls are TRBV4-2 and TRBJ2-5; D might be TRBD2 (5 bases). This CDR3 region has 15 residues. V was trimmed by 0 bases and J by 4 bases, leaving 12 bases between them. Germline-derived CDR1 and CDR2 are LGHNA and YNFKEQ. The CDR3 reads CASSQEKGGGETQYF. In DNA, the CDR3 is TGTGCCAGCAGCCAAGAAAAAGGAGGTGGAGAGACCCAGTACTTC.

The rearrangement joins TRBV6-1 to TRBJ2-3; D unclear. The CDR3 spans 13 residues. The germline V gene encodes CDR1 MNHNS and CDR2 SASEGT. V lost 7 bases and J lost 6, with 14 bases in between. In DNA, the CDR3 is TGTGCCAGCACCCTGAGCCCGGAGGATACGCAGTATTTT. This codes for CASTLSPEDTQYF.

The V and J genes are TRBV2 and TRBJ2-3; 7 bases line up with TRBD1. From germline, CDR1 is SNHLY and CDR2 FYNNEI. V shed 3 bases, J shed 2 bases, and the junction held 5 bases outside the gene matches. The CDR3 is 15 amino acids. Here the CDR3 DNA reads TGTGCCAGCAGTGATTACAGGGGAACCACAGATACGCAGTATTTT. It is translated as CASSDYRGTTDTQYF. The full variable domain, with the rest looked up from reference TRBV2 and TRBJ2-3, is EPEVTQTPSHQVTQMGQEVILRCVPISNHLYFYWYRQILGQKVEFLVSFYNNEISEKSEIFDDQFSVERPDGSNFTLKIRSTKLEDSAMYFCASSDYRGTTDTQYFGPGTRLTVL.

The rearrangement joins TRBV7-9 to TRBJ1-1; no clear D. Trimming left V 5 bases short and J 6 bases short, with 10 bases between. The CDR3 covers 12 residues. Germline values: CDR1 SEHNR, CDR2 FQNEAQ (reference sequence). The CDR3 reads CASSRTFPEAFF. DNA for the CDR3: TGTGCCAGCAGCCGGACTTTCCCTGAAGCTTTCTTT.

There are many counts of this clonotype. V usage is TRBV7-2 and J usage is TRBJ1-1, with TRBD1 matching 7 bases. The J segment lost 3 bases and the V segment lost 2 bases, leaving 6 bases of the junction unmatched. CDR3 length equals 15 residues. The germline CDR1 and CDR2 sequences are SGHTA and FQGNSA. CDR3 nucleotide sequence: TGTGCCAGCAGCTTACGGGACAGTTTCGACACTGAAGCTTTCTTT. This codes for CASSLRDSFDTEAFF.

The chain links TRBV7-4 to TRBJ2-3; 7 bases line up with TRBD2. V lost 3 bases to trimming and J lost 2 bases; unmatched junction nucleotides: 8. Germline values: CDR1 SGHVT, CDR2 SQSDAQ. There are 16 residues in the CDR3. This CDR3 is CASSLTLAVNTDTQYF. CDR3 nucleotides: TGTGCCAGCAGCTTGACCCTAGCGGTAAACACAGATACGCAGTATTTT.

The rearrangement joins TRBV29-1 to TRBJ2-7; possibly TRBD1 for D (6 bases). Trimming cost V 5 bases and J 3 bases, with 11 bases left between them. The CDR3 sequence is 12 residues long. Germline assignment: CDR1 SQVTM and CDR2 ANQGSEA. CDR3 bases: TGCAGCGTTTGGACAGATTACTACGAGCAGTACGTC. Translated: CSVWTDYYEQYV.

This rearrangement joins TRBV25-1 to TRBJ1-1; the D is unclear. Looked up from germline, CDR1 is MGHDK and CDR2 is SYGVNS. The CDR3 spans 13 residues. Between the trimmed V and J ends, which lost 7 bases and 4 bases, there was a span of 13 bases. The chain's CDR3 is CASTARGSTEAFF. For the CDR3, the DNA is TGTGCCAGCACCGCCCGCGGGTCCACTGAAGCTTTCTTT.